This T cell receptor (beta chain) is drawn from a study of CD8 T cells in ankylosing spondylitis. Study-wide findings and caveats: Reportedly, significant enrichment of disease-linked clones occurred in matched ankylosing spondylitis synovial fluid. Reactive arthritis synovial fluid and blood were previously reported to contain some motif variants. Disease-linked clones bore a CD8+ phenotype, appearing relatively rarely in peripheral blood. Blood of patients with ankylosing spondylitis appeared to be characterized by a TCR beta motif of several highly homologous variants.

Losses at the gene ends were 0 bases for V and 3 bases for J; bases not matched to a gene: 4. Germline assignment: CDR1 SGHTA and CDR2 FQGTGA. This CDR3 spans 15 amino acids. Many counts were recorded for this clonotype. Its antigen is unidentified. One entry per CDR3 protein results from TCRdb running MiXCR on the 5' RACE reads. The top ten hold approximately 6% of the sample, which has about 150,000 distinct CDR3 sequences, approximately 32% seen once. The clonotype originates from a male donor with ankylosing spondylitis. The gene calls are TRBV7-3 and TRBJ2-5, with TRBD1 matching 7 bases. The specimen sequenced was synovial fluid, either unsorted or a sorted T cell fraction (not recorded which). In DNA form, the CDR3 reads TGTGCCAGCAGCTTAACCGGGACAGTGAAAGAGACCCAGTACTTC. This sequence encodes CASSLTGTVKETQYF. Combining the CDR3 with reference TRBV7-3 and TRBJ2-5 gives the whole variable domain GAGVSQTPSNKVTEKGKYVELRCDPISGHTALYWYRQSLGQGPEFLIYFQGTGAADDSGLPNDRFFAVRPEGSVSTLKIQRTERGDSAVYLCASSLTGTVKETQYFGPGTRLLVL.